This T cell receptor beta chain derives from a study of control samples from healthy donors and cancer patients. CDR1 is KGHSH and CDR2 is LQKENI in the germline V gene. With 6 bases clipped from V and 8 bases from J, the junction kept 19 bases outside the gene matches. The CDR3 totals 17 residues. Measured with immunoSEQ multiplex PCR; TCRdb has only the in-frame clones, and not every one. Among 64,000 or so clones, roughly 90% were seen once, and the ten largest hold 1.7%. This clonotype was sampled from a man aged 35-49 years with colorectal cancer. The specimen sequenced was PBMCs. The gene calls are TRBV18 and TRBJ2-1; 7 bases agree with TRBD2. CDR3 in amino acids: CASSPGRGRGVNYEQFF. In nucleotides, the CDR3 is TGTGCCAGCTCCCCTGGGAGGGGACGGGGAGTCAACTATGAGCAGTTCTTC.